These T cell receptor beta chains were read from a single sample in a study of identical twins. From the 5' RACE reads, TCRdb called clonotypes with MiXCR, one entry per CDR3 protein. Of roughly 190,000 distinct CDR3 sequences in the sample, about 16% were seen once. These data were also filed under a second study, of T cells expressing NK-cell markers.

The sequenced material came from CD8+ T cells sorted from blood. The receptors originated from a woman between 18 and 29 years old in good health. Both conserved end residues are part of each CDR3. D genes are given only for firm matches. Size is stated for part of the rows, as once, few or many counts, or as a class when the clone is expanded.

CDR3aa: CATDGFGDTEAFF
CDR3nt: TGTGCTACGGATGGGTTCGGAGACACTGAAGCTTTCTTT
j_gene: TRBJ1-1
v_gene: TRBV19
abundance: -
d_gene: -

CDR3aa: CASSQEASNEQYF
CDR3nt: TGCGCCAGCAGCCAAGAAGCTAGCAACGAGCAGTACTTC
j_gene: TRBJ2-7
v_gene: TRBV4-1
abundance: -
d_gene: -

CDR3aa: CASDSHGTQYF
CDR3nt: TGTGCCAGCGACTCCCACGGTACGCAGTATTTT
j_gene: TRBJ2-3
v_gene: TRBV3-1
abundance: many
d_gene: -

CDR3aa: CASSLGVLSNEKLFF
CDR3nt: TGTGCCAGCAGCTTGGGGGTCTTAAGTAATGAAAAACTGTTTTTT
j_gene: TRBJ1-4
v_gene: TRBV5-4
abundance: -
d_gene: -

CDR3aa: CASSLGQVYEQYF
CDR3nt: TGTGCCAGCAGCCTGGGACAGGTCTACGAGCAGTACTTC
j_gene: TRBJ2-7
v_gene: TRBV7-9
abundance: few
d_gene: TRBD1

CDR3aa: CASSFGTGEETQYF
CDR3nt: TGTGCCAGCAGTTTTGGGACAGGGGAAGAGACCCAGTACTTC
j_gene: TRBJ2-5
v_gene: TRBV27
abundance: few
d_gene: TRBD1

CDR3aa: CAILLAGVSNEQFF
CDR3nt: TGTGCCATCTTACTAGCGGGAGTTTCCAATGAGCAGTTCTTC
j_gene: TRBJ2-1
v_gene: TRBV11-2
abundance: few
d_gene: TRBD2

CDR3aa: CASSSWGISRGQETQYF
CDR3nt: TGTGCCAGCAGCTCATGGGGAATAAGTAGGGGGCAAGAGACCCAGTACTTC
j_gene: TRBJ2-5
v_gene: TRBV11-2
abundance: few
d_gene: -

CDR3aa: CASSVGVAGNTGELFF
CDR3nt: TGTGCCAGCAGCGTAGGGGTAGCGGGGAACACCGGGGAGCTGTTTTTT
j_gene: TRBJ2-2
v_gene: TRBV9
abundance: few
d_gene: TRBD2

CDR3aa: CASSEIYEQYF
CDR3nt: TGTGCCAGCAGTGAAATCTACGAGCAGTACTTC
j_gene: TRBJ2-7
v_gene: TRBV2
abundance: few
d_gene: -

CDR3aa: CSASELGLRMQETQYF
CDR3nt: TGCAGTGCTAGTGAATTAGGATTACGGATGCAAGAGACCCAGTACTTC
j_gene: TRBJ2-5
v_gene: TRBV20-1
abundance: -
d_gene: -

CDR3aa: CASSPVGSGGFTDTQYF
CDR3nt: TGTGCCAGCAGCCCGGTGGGCAGCGGGGGTTTCACAGATACGCAGTATTTT
j_gene: TRBJ2-3
v_gene: TRBV7-8
abundance: few
d_gene: TRBD2

CDR3aa: CASRVGRGSYNEQFF
CDR3nt: TGTGCCAGCAGGGTGGGGAGGGGCTCCTACAATGAGCAGTTCTTC
j_gene: TRBJ2-1
v_gene: TRBV7-9
abundance: -
d_gene: TRBD2

CDR3aa: CASSPVTSGTYNEQFF
CDR3nt: TGTGCCAGCAGCCCGGTGACTAGCGGCACCTACAATGAGCAGTTCTTC
j_gene: TRBJ2-1
v_gene: TRBV7-6
abundance: -
d_gene: TRBD2

CDR3aa: CASSYRDRLIEAFF
CDR3nt: TGTGCCAGCAGCTACCGGGACAGGCTAATTGAAGCTTTCTTT
j_gene: TRBJ1-1
v_gene: TRBV7-9
abundance: -
d_gene: TRBD1

CDR3aa: CASSAPSAGANEQFF
CDR3nt: TGTGCCAGCAGTGCACCCTCGGCGGGGGCCAATGAGCAGTTCTTC
j_gene: TRBJ2-1
v_gene: TRBV12-3/TRBV12-4
abundance: many
d_gene: -

CDR3aa: CASSSTGTQTSPIEKLFF
CDR3nt: TGCGCCAGCAGCTCGACCGGGACCCAGACCTCCCCAATTGAAAAACTGTTTTTT
j_gene: TRBJ1-4
v_gene: TRBV5-1
abundance: few
d_gene: -

CDR3aa: CASSFEANVLTF
CDR3nt: TGTGCCAGCAGCTTTGAGGCCAACGTCCTGACTTTC
j_gene: TRBJ2-6
v_gene: TRBV5-6
abundance: -
d_gene: -

CDR3aa: CASSWVHGGEAFF
CDR3nt: TGTGCCAGCAGTTGGGTTCATGGGGGTGAAGCTTTCTTT
j_gene: TRBJ1-1
v_gene: TRBV12-3/TRBV12-4
abundance: few
d_gene: -

CDR3aa: CASSLGRRGPYNEQFF
CDR3nt: TGTGCCAGCAGTTTAGGCCGGCGGGGGCCCTACAATGAGCAGTTCTTC
j_gene: TRBJ2-1
v_gene: TRBV27
abundance: -
d_gene: -

CDR3aa: CSAKGLESYEQYF
CDR3nt: TGCAGTGCTAAAGGGCTGGAGTCCTACGAGCAGTACTTC
j_gene: TRBJ2-7
v_gene: TRBV20-1
abundance: few
d_gene: -

CDR3aa: CASSPGTGGWVTEAFF
CDR3nt: TGCGCCAGCAGCCCTGGGACAGGGGGTTGGGTCACTGAAGCTTTCTTT
j_gene: TRBJ1-1
v_gene: TRBV5-1
abundance: few
d_gene: TRBD1

CDR3aa: CASTPGTGVTEAFF
CDR3nt: TGTGCCAGCACCCCAGGGACGGGGGTCACTGAAGCTTTCTTT
j_gene: TRBJ1-1
v_gene: TRBV12-3/TRBV12-4
abundance: few
d_gene: -

CDR3aa: CASSVEGGGRGNEQFF
CDR3nt: TGTGCCAGCAGCGTAGAAGGGGGGGGCAGGGGCAATGAGCAGTTCTTC
j_gene: TRBJ2-1
v_gene: TRBV9
abundance: few
d_gene: -

CDR3aa: CASSLTEASSYEQYF
CDR3nt: TGTGCCAGCAGCTTAACAGAAGCTAGCTCCTACGAGCAGTACTTC
j_gene: TRBJ2-7
v_gene: TRBV7-9
abundance: -
d_gene: -

CDR3aa: CASMGASDGYTF
CDR3nt: TGTGCCAGCATGGGGGCGTCGGATGGCTACACCTTC
j_gene: TRBJ1-2
v_gene: TRBV2
abundance: -
d_gene: -

CDR3aa: CASSLTSSGRFDEQFF
CDR3nt: TGTGCCAGCAGCTTGACCTCTAGCGGGAGATTCGATGAGCAGTTCTTC
j_gene: TRBJ2-1
v_gene: TRBV7-2
abundance: few
d_gene: TRBD2

CDR3aa: CSARVEVSDQPQHF
CDR3nt: TGCAGTGCTAGAGTGGAGGTCTCCGATCAGCCCCAGCATTTT
j_gene: TRBJ1-5
v_gene: TRBV20-1
abundance: few
d_gene: -

CDR3aa: CASSLMTSGEQFF
CDR3nt: TGTGCCAGCAGCTTAATGACTAGCGGGGAGCAGTTCTTC
j_gene: TRBJ2-1
v_gene: TRBV11-2
abundance: few
d_gene: TRBD2

CDR3aa: CASSLRDRGTDTQYF
CDR3nt: TGTGCCAGCAGCCTCCGGGACAGGGGTACAGATACGCAGTATTTT
j_gene: TRBJ2-3
v_gene: TRBV7-9
abundance: few
d_gene: TRBD1